This TCR beta chain was observed in a study of memory CD4+ T cells and cytomegalovirus serostatus. The sort gate was single viable CD3+CD4+CD8-CD45RO+ cells for memory CD4+ T cells. Sequenced by immunoSEQ multiplex PCR; TCRdb stores in-frame clones only, minus some. Found here are tens of thousands of clones, roughly 80% of them singletons; the top ten hold around 0.63%. This CDR3 comprises 16 residues. The V segment lost 4 bases and the J segment 4 bases; nucleotides outside the gene matches: 5. CDR1 SGHVS and CDR2 FQNEAQ come from the germline V gene. The sequence came from an adult in good health and CMV-seronegative. Some clones in this sample may be carry-over from other donors' samples. The sample was memory CD4+ T cells from blood. The chain joins TRBV7-8 to TRBJ2-2; TRBD2 matches at 11 bases. In DNA, the CDR3 is TGTGCCAGCAGCTCTACTAGCGGGGGCGGCACCGGGGAGCTGTTTTTT. This codes for CASSSTSGGGTGELFF. Supplemented by reference TRBV7-8 and TRBJ2-2, the full variable domain reads GAGVSQSPRYKVAKRGQDVALRCDPISGHVSLFWYQQALGQGPEFLTYFQNEAQLDKSGLPSDRFFAERPEGSVSTLKIQRTQQEDSAVYLCASSSTSGGGTGELFFGEGSRLTVL.